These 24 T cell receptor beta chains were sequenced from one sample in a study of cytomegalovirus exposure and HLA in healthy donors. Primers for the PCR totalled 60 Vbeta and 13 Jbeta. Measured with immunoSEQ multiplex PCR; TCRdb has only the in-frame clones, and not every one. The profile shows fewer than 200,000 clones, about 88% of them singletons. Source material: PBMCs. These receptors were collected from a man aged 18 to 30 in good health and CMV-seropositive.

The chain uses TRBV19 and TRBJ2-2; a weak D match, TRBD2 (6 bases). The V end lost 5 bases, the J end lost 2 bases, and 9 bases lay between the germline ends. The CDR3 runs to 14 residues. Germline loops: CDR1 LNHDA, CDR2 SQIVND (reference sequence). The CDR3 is CASSSGGNTGELFF. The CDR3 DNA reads TGTGCCAGTAGTTCCGGGGGTAACACCGGGGAGCTGTTTTTT. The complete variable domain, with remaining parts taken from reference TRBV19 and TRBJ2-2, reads DGGITQSPKYLFRKEGQNVTLSCEQNLNHDAMYWYRQDPGQGLRLIYYSQIVNDFQKGDIAEGYSVSREKKESFPLTVTSAQKNPTAFYLCASSSGGNTGELFFGEGSRLTVL.

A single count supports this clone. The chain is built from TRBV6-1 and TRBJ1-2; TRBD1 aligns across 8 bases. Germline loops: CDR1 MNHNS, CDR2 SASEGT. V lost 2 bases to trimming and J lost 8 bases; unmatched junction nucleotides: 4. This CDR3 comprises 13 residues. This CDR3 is CASSEQGARGYTF. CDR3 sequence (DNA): TGTGCCAGCAGTGAACAGGGGGCGAGGGGCTACACCTTC.

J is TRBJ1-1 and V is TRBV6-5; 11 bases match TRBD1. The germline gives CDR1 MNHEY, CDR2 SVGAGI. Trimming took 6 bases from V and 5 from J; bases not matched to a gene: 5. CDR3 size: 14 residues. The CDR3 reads CASSRDRGGTEAFF. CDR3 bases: TGTGCCAGCAGCCGGGACAGGGGGGGGACTGAAGCTTTCTTT.

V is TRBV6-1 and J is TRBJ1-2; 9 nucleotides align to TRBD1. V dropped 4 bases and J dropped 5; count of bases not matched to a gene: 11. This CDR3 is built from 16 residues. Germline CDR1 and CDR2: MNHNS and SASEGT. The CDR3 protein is CASSGQGQGQLYGYTF. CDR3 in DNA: TGTGCCAGCAGTGGTCAGGGACAGGGCCAACTTTATGGCTACACCTTC.

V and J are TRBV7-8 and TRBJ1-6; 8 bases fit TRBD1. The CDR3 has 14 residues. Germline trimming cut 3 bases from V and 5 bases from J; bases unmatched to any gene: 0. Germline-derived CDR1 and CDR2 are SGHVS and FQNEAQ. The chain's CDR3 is CASSLDRDNSPLHF. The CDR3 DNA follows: TGTGCCAGCAGCTTGGACAGGGATAATTCACCCCTCCACTTT.

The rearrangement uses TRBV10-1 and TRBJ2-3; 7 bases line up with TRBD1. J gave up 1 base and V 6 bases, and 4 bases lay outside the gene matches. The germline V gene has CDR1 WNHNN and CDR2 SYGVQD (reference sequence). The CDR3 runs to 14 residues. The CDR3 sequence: CASRRDRGTDTQYF. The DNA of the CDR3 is TGCGCCAGCAGACGAGACAGGGGCACAGATACGCAGTATTTT.

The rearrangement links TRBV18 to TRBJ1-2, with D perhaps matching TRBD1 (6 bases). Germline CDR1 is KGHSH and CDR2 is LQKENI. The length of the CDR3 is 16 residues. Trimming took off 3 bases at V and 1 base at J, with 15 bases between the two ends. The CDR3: CASSPIVGGDNYGYTF. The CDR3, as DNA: TGTGCCAGCTCACCCATCGTTGGGGGCGATAACTATGGCTACACCTTC.

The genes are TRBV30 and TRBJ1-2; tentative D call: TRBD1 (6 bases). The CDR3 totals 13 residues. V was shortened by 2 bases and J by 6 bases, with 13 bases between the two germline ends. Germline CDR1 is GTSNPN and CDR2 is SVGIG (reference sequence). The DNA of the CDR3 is TGTGCCTGGAGTACAACAGGGTACGATGGCTACACCTTC. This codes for CAWSTTGYDGYTF. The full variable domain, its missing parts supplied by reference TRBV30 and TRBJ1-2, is SQTIHQWPATLVQPVGSPLSLECTVEGTSNPNLYWYRQAAGRGLQLLFYSVGIGQISSEVPQNLSASRPQDRQFILSSKKLLLSDSGFYLCAWSTTGYDGYTFGSGTRLTVV.

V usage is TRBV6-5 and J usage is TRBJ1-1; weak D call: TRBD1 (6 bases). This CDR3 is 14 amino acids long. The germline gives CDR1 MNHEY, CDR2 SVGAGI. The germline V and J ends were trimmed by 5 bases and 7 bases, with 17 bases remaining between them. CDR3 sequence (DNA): TGTGCCAGCAGTACAGACAGGTGGGGCGGTGAAGCTTTCTTT. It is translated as CASSTDRWGGEAFF.

The CDR3 sequence: CASSLGLAANQETQYF. The CDR3 nucleotides read TGTGCCAGCAGCCTGGGACTAGCGGCAAACCAAGAGACCCAGTACTTC. V usage is TRBV4-2 and J usage is TRBJ2-5; TRBD2 aligns across 11 bases. Losses at the gene ends were 4 bases for V and 0 bases for J; bases not matched to a gene: 4. CDR1 and CDR2 (germline): LGHNA, YNFKEQ. The CDR3 runs to 16 residues.

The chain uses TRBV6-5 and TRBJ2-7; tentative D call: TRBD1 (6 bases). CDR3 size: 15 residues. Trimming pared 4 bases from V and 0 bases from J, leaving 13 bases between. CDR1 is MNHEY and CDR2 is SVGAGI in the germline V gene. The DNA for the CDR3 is TGTGCCAGCAGTTCTCTGGGGGACAACTCCTACGAGCAGTACTTC. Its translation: CASSSLGDNSYEQYF.

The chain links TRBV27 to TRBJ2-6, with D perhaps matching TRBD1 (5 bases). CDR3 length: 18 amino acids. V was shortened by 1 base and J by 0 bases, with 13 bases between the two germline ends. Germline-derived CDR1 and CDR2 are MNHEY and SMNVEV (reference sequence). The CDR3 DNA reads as TGTGCCAGCAGTTTATTCGCAGGGATTAGCTCTGGGGCCAACGTCCTGACTTTC. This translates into CASSLFAGISSGANVLTF.

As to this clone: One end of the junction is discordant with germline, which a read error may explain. CDR3 nucleotides: TGTTCCAGCAGCTTTGGGACAAACTACGAGCAGTACTTC. It yields the protein CSSSFGTNYEQYF. The chain joins TRBV7-9 to TRBJ2-7; perhaps TRBD1 as D (6 bases). Germline V gene sequence: CDR1 SEHNR, CDR2 FQNEAQ (reference sequence). The CDR3 covers 13 residues.

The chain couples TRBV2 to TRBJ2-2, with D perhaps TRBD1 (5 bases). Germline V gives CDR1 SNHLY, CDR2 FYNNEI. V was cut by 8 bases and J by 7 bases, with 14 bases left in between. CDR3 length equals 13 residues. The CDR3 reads CASDGRVNGELFF. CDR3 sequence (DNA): TGTGCCAGCGATGGCAGGGTGAACGGGGAGCTGTTTTTT.

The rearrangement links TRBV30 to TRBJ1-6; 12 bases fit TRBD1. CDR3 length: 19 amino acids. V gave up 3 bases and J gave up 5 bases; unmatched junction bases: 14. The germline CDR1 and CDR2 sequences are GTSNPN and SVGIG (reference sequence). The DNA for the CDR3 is TGTGCCTGGAGCCGGGACAGGGGGCTTACGGCTTCCAATAATTCACCCCTCCACTTT. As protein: CAWSRDRGLTASNNSPLHF.

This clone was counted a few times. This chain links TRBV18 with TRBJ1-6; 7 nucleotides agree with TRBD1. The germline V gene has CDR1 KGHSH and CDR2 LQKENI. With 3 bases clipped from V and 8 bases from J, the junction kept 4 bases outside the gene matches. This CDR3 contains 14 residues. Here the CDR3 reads CASSPQGDDSPLHF. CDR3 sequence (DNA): TGTGCCAGCTCACCTCAGGGGGACGATTCACCCCTCCACTTT.

The CDR3 nucleotides are TGTGCCAGCAGCCGCTTGGACAGCTATAACACTGAAGCTTTCTTT. Protein product: CASSRLDSYNTEAFF. This sequence joins TRBV7-9 and TRBJ1-1; D may be TRBD1 (6 bases). CDR1 is SEHNR and CDR2 is FQNEAQ in the germline V gene (reference sequence). The CDR3 length is 15 residues. Trimming stripped 5 bases from V and 2 bases from J, with 15 bases between.

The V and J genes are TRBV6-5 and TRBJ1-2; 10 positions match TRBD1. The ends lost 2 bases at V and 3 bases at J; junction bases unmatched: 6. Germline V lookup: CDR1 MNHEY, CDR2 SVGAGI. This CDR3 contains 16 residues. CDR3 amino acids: CASSYGLTGGDYGYTF. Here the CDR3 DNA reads TGTGCCAGCAGTTACGGACTGACAGGGGGCGACTATGGCTACACCTTC.

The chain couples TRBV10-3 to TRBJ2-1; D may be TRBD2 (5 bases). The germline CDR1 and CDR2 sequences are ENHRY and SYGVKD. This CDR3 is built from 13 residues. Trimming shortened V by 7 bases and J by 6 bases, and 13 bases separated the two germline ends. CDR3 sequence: CAITTTSINEQFF. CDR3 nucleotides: TGTGCCATCACTACCACTAGTATCAATGAGCAGTTCTTC.

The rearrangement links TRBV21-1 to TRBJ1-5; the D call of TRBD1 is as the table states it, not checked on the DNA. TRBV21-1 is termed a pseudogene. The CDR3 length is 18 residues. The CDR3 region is CASTAPRGRGKGNQPQHF. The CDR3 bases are TGTGCCAGCACGGCCCCCCGGGGCAGGGGGAAAGGCAATCAGCCCCAGCATTTT.

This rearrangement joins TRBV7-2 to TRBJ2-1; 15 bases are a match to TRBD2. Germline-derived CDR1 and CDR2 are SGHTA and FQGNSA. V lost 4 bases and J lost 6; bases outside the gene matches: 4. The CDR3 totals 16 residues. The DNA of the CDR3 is TGTGCCAGCAGCTCCCGGACTAGCGGGGGGGGCAATGAGCAGTTCTTC. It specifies CASSSRTSGGGNEQFF.

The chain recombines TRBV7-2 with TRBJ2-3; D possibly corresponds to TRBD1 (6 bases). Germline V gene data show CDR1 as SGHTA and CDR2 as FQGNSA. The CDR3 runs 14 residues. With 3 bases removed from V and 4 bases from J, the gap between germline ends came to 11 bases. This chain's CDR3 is CASSLTSGADTQYF. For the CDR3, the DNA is TGTGCCAGCAGCTTGACATCAGGGGCAGATACGCAGTATTTT.

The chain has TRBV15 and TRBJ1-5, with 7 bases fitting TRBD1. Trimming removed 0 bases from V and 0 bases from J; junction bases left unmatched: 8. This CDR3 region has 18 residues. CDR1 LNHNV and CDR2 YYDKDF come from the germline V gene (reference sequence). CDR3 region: CATSREQGMGNSNQPQHF. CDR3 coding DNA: TGTGCCACCAGCAGAGAACAGGGGATGGGGAATAGCAATCAGCCCCAGCATTTT.

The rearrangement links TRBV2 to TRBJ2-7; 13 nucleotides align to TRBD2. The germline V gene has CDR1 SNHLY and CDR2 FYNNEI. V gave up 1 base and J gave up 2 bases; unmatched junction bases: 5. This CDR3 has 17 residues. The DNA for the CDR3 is TGTGCCAGCAGTGAAGGACTAGCGGGGGGCCCCCCCTACGAGCAGTACTTC. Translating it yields CASSEGLAGGPPYEQYF. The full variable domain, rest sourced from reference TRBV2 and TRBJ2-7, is EPEVTQTPSHQVTQMGQEVILRCVPISNHLYFYWYRQILGQKVEFLVSFYNNEISEKSEIFDDQFSVERPDGSNFTLKIRSTKLEDSAMYFCASSEGLAGGPPYEQYFGPGTRLTVT.